Listed below are T cell receptor beta chains from one sample, sequenced in a study of blood T cell repertoires in COVID-19. The table came from immunoSEQ multiplex PCR; TCRdb's copy has only in-frame clones and leaves some out. The sample carries 30,000 to 35,000 clones, around 80% recorded once. The sequencing input was peripheral blood. Receptors were obtained from a woman aged 55-69 years with acute or convalescent COVID-19. Both conserved end residues are trimmed from each CDR3. Clone size is shown for a subset of rows, as once, few, many or a class of expanded clone.

>TRBV19|NA
ASSPGQLQETQY
>TRBV6-1|NA
ASSESMGGGLPLH
>TRBV7-2|NA
ASSLGGATGDGYT
>TRBV11-1|NA
ASSPRGNNSPLH
>TRBV6-5|NA
ASSYSMAANYGYT
>TRBV6-2/TRBV6-3|few
ASSQVWGVSGEKLF
>TRBV10-3|NA
ATSTDEGDQETQY
>TRBV7-8|NA
ASSLPGQGNEKLF
>TRBV5-6|NA
ASASRDTEAF
>TRBV30|NA
AWTRGGPKNTEAF
>TRBV19|NA
ASRGQDTEAF
>TRBV3-1/TRBV3-2|NA
ASSQGGPGRGYGYT
>TRBV19|few
ASRKTGQPGHGYT
>TRBV27|NA
ASSLGLAGEYNEQF
>TRBV10-3|NA
AISESRNTEAF
>TRBV2|few
ASSAGTEMLNT
>TRBV11-2|NA
ASSSSYEQY
>TRBV4-2|NA
ASSQDRWIQRGGPSEQF
>TRBV28|NA
ASRRQGAGNTIY
>TRBV28|NA
ASSLMPLTGNTEAF
>TRBV6-4|once
ASSEVAGGGTQY
>TRBV5-6|NA
ASSSPARGPDTQY
>TRBV19|NA
ASSVQGAGLNSPLH
>TRBV5-1|NA
ASSLSRGGLEQY
>TRBV3-1/TRBV3-2|NA
ASSKQGADGYT
>TRBV7-2|NA
ASSLDKGTYNEQF
>TRBV12-3/TRBV12-4|NA
ASSRSGGTQY
>TRBV12-3/TRBV12-4|NA
ASSLASNYGYT
>TRBV7-2|NA
ASSLGAQETQY
>TRBV27|NA
ASSLSTGGGTEAF
>TRBV19|NA
ASSPGGAGTNEKLF
>TRBV19|NA
ASSLQVLWNSNQPQH
>TRBV5-6|few
ASSSLSSYNEQF
>TRBV30|NA
AWSSPSSGVSTDTQY
>TRBV5-6|once
ASELGGRNTEAF
>TRBV24-1|NA
ATAPAGDNTGELF
>TRBV5-6|few
ASSLYDRINQPQH
>TRBV11-1|NA
ASSNRGNHNEQF
>TRBV6-1|large
ASSVRRYGLTETQY
>TRBV7-3|few
ASSLGQDQPQH
>TRBV12-3/TRBV12-4|NA
ASSQGLRGYT
>TRBV27|few
ASSPETVGRIGTGLRNEQF
>TRBV10-2|NA
ASMTGGTSPLH
>TRBV28|NA
ASSQDRARQQY
>TRBV5-1|NA
ASSLRLAGGLNEQF
>TRBV19|NA
ASSRNTGRGAYEQY
>TRBV3-1/TRBV3-2|NA
ASSQDNPGFGNTIY
>TRBV10-3|few
AILSGGADYNEQF
>TRBV5-4|NA
ASGNPRDSYRGYT
>TRBV19|NA
ASSFKGAPGTEAF
>TRBV27|NA
ASSFWTSGDTGELF
>TRBV3-1/TRBV3-2|NA
ASSQDRWNTEAF
>TRBV15|once
ATSSQGQDQPQH
>TRBV7-9|NA
ASSLDRTSNYGYT
>TRBV2|NA
ASSASGSGYT